One sample yielded the 26 T cell receptor beta chains listed below, sequenced in a study of blood T cell repertoires in COVID-19. Assay used: immunoSEQ multiplex PCR; TCRdb lists only in-frame clones, some missing. This sample has 56,000 or so clones, with under 90% found just once. Sequenced sample: peripheral blood. Receptors originate from a human donor in a cohort sampled during active COVID-19.

This clone was picked up a small number of times. This sequence joins TRBV3-1 (or the pseudogene TRBV3-2) and TRBJ2-7, with 7 bases identical to TRBD2. The CDR3 extends over 14 amino acids. Germline V CDR1 and CDR2: LGHDT, YNNKEL (reference sequence). V lost 5 bases, J lost 0 bases, and 4 bases stayed unmatched. The CDR3 reads CASSSSGTSYEQYF. The CDR3 region has the DNA TGTGCCAGCAGCTCTAGCGGAACCTCCTACGAGCAGTACTTC.

This rearrangement joins TRBV28 to TRBJ2-7; 7 bases match TRBD1. Germline loops: CDR1 MDHEN, CDR2 SYDVKM. The CDR3 extends over 14 amino acids. V lost 4 bases to trimming and J lost 2 bases; unmatched junction nucleotides: 5. This CDR3 is CASSSPTGTYEQYF. The CDR3, as DNA: TGTGCCAGCAGTTCACCGACAGGGACCTACGAGCAGTACTTC.

This chain connects TRBV9 to TRBJ2-7, with D possibly matching TRBD1 (6 bases). The CDR3 covers 15 residues. The germline gives CDR1 SGDLS, CDR2 YYNGEE. Trimming took off 3 bases at V and 5 bases at J, with 18 bases between the two ends. The CDR3 region is CASSALGGHVNEQYF. The DNA of the CDR3 is TGTGCCAGCAGCGCCCTAGGGGGACACGTCAACGAGCAGTACTTC.

The chain uses TRBV28 and TRBJ1-5; 9 nucleotides align to TRBD1. This CDR3 contains 15 residues. The ends lost 4 bases at V and 6 bases at J; junction bases unmatched: 7. The germline V gene has CDR1 MDHEN and CDR2 SYDVKM. The CDR3 loop reads CASSSYRGRGQPQHF. CDR3 in DNA: TGTGCCAGCAGTTCCTACAGGGGGCGGGGTCAGCCCCAGCATTTT. Together with reference TRBV28 and TRBJ1-5, the CDR3 gives the full variable domain: DVKVTQSSRYLVKRTGEKVFLECVQDMDHENMFWYRQDPGLGLRLIYFSYDVKMKEKGDIPEGYSVSREKKERFSLILESASTNQTSMYLCASSSYRGRGQPQHFGDGTRLSIL.

The gene calls are TRBV5-1 and TRBJ2-3; 7 nucleotides align to TRBD1. CDR3 length equals 15 residues. Germline V gives CDR1 SGHRS, CDR2 YFSETQ. After removal of 2 bases from V and 6 bases from J, the junction contained 9 bases not matched to a gene. The CDR3 nucleotides read TGCGCCAGCAGCTTCCTTGCGGTCAGGGGGGATACGCAGTATTTT. It is translated as CASSFLAVRGDTQYF.

The chain is built from TRBV28 and TRBJ1-5; 7 bases align to TRBD1. J gave up 3 bases and V 4 bases, and 3 bases lay outside the gene matches. Germline CDR1 and CDR2: MDHEN and SYDVKM. The length of the CDR3 is 14 residues. The CDR3 sequence is CASSWGQSNQPQHF. The CDR3 DNA reads TGTGCCAGCAGTTGGGGACAGTCCAATCAGCCCCAGCATTTT.

This sequence joins TRBV27 and TRBJ2-3; the D gene is possibly TRBD2 (5 bases). The V and J ends lost 3 bases and 3 bases respectively, with 16 bases between them. CDR3 length: 16 residues. Germline CDR1 is MNHEY and CDR2 is SMNVEV (reference sequence). CDR3 protein: CASSFWAPAETDTQYF. DNA of the CDR3: TGTGCCAGCAGTTTTTGGGCCCCAGCGGAGACAGATACGCAGTATTTT.

The chain has TRBV12-3 or TRBV12-4 and TRBJ1-6; D not resolved. V dropped 3 bases and J dropped 7 bases, with 7 bases sitting between them. There are 13 residues in the CDR3. In DNA, the CDR3 is TGTGCCAGCAGTTTCAGCGACAATTCACCCCTCCACTTT. This sequence encodes CASSFSDNSPLHF.

The gene calls are TRBV6-2 or TRBV6-3 and TRBJ1-5, with no clear D. Trimming left V 4 bases short and J 0 bases short, with 4 bases between. CDR3 length: 13 residues. Germline assignment: CDR1 MNHEY and CDR2 SVGEGT. The chain's CDR3 is CASSLNSNQPQHF. The CDR3 DNA reads TGTGCCAGCAGTTTAAATAGCAATCAGCCCCAGCATTTT.

The genes are TRBV5-5 and TRBJ1-6; D call uncertain. This CDR3 region has 13 residues. Per germline, CDR1 SGHKS and CDR2 YYEKEE (reference sequence). The V end was cut by 3 bases, the J end by 12 bases, with 13 bases between. The CDR3 DNA reads TGTGCCAGCAGCTCGACGGAGGGAGGACCCCTCCACTTT. Its protein product is CASSSTEGGPLHF.

In this sample, this clone turned up once. The chain employs TRBV4-2 and TRBJ2-3; 8 bases agree with TRBD1. Losses at the gene ends were 1 base for V and 2 bases for J; bases not matched to a gene: 2. Germline CDR1 LGHNA, CDR2 YNFKEQ. The CDR3 runs 15 residues. CDR3 residues: CASSQGQGSTDTQYF. In DNA form, the CDR3 reads TGTGCCAGCAGCCAAGGACAGGGGTCCACAGATACGCAGTATTTT.

V usage is TRBV5-5 and J usage is TRBJ1-1, with TRBD1 as a possible D gene (6 bases). Deletions cut 1 base from V and 5 bases from J, with 15 bases between. Per the germline V gene, CDR1 is SGHKS and CDR2 is YYEKEE (reference sequence). This CDR3 is 15 amino acids long. The CDR3 reads CASSLTGIPGTEAFF. CDR3 sequence (DNA): TGTGCCAGCAGCTTGACAGGGATCCCCGGGACTGAAGCTTTCTTT. Supplemented by reference TRBV5-5 and TRBJ1-1, the full variable domain reads DAGVTQSPTHLIKTRGQQVTLRCSPISGHKSVSWYQQVLGQGPQFIFQYYEKEERGRGNFPDRFSARQFPNYSSELNVNALLLGDSALYLCASSLTGIPGTEAFFGQGTRLTVV.

The chain employs TRBV4-1 and TRBJ2-3; TRBD2 agrees at 10 bases. This CDR3 has 17 amino acids. The germline CDR1 and CDR2 sequences are MGHRA and YSYEKL. V lost 5 bases and J lost 4; bases outside the gene matches: 12. The CDR3 loop reads CASSKGALAGAADTQYF. CDR3 DNA: TGCGCCAGCAGCAAAGGGGCCCTAGCGGGAGCGGCAGATACGCAGTATTTT.

The chain employs TRBV30 and TRBJ1-2; 10 bases agree with TRBD1. Germline V gives CDR1 GTSNPN, CDR2 SVGIG (reference sequence). The CDR3 contains 17 residues. After removal of 7 bases from V and 2 bases from J, the junction contained 16 bases not matched to a gene. The CDR3, as DNA: TGTGCCTCAAAACCCGGGACAGGGGCGACTACAAACTATGGCTACACCTTC. It yields the protein CASKPGTGATTNYGYTF.

The chain recombines TRBV24-1 with TRBJ2-1; 7 positions agree with TRBD2. The germline V gene encodes CDR1 KGHDR and CDR2 SFDVKD. Trimming took 5 bases from V and 5 from J; bases not matched to a gene: 11. The CDR3 length is 16 residues. CDR3 sequence: CATSAQEAGLNNEQFF. DNA for the CDR3: TGTGCCACCAGTGCTCAGGAAGCGGGGTTGAACAATGAGCAGTTCTTC.

The V and J genes are TRBV30 and TRBJ2-1, with 9 bases identical to TRBD2. CDR1 is GTSNPN and CDR2 is SVGIG in the germline V gene (reference sequence). This CDR3 region has 15 residues. V dropped 0 bases and J dropped 6; count of bases not matched to a gene: 6. In DNA, the CDR3 is TGTGCCTGGAGTGTAACCGCGGGGGGGCCCAATGAGCAGTTCTTC. Amino acid sequence: CAWSVTAGGPNEQFF.

DNA for the CDR3: TGCAGTGCTAGTCCCTCTGACAGGAGAGGATCCGGCACTGGAAACACCATATATTTT. Encoded protein: CSASPSDRRGSGTGNTIYF. The V call is TRBV20-1, the J call TRBJ1-3; TRBD1 might be the D (6 bases). The germline gives CDR1 DFQATT, CDR2 SNEGSKA (reference sequence). The CDR3 runs to 19 residues. The V end lost 3 bases, the J end lost 2 bases, and 26 bases lay between the germline ends.

The chain has TRBV10-1 and TRBJ2-1; TRBD2 aligns across 11 bases. The CDR3 sequence is 18 residues long. The V segment lost 5 bases and the J segment 7 bases; nucleotides outside the gene matches: 16. Germline values: CDR1 WNHNN, CDR2 SYGVQD (reference sequence). CDR3 loop: CASSQKPPGLAGGNEQFF. CDR3 bases: TGCGCCAGCAGTCAAAAACCCCCTGGGCTAGCGGGAGGTAATGAGCAGTTCTTC.

This chain links TRBV20-1 with TRBJ1-6; D is undetermined. CDR1 DFQATT and CDR2 SNEGSKA come from the germline V gene (reference sequence). V lost 3 bases and J 8 bases, leaving 14 bases between the germline ends. This CDR3 region has 14 residues. The CDR3 protein is CSASLGLWDSPLHF. CDR3 DNA sequence: TGCAGTGCTAGTCTCGGACTGTGGGATTCACCCCTCCACTTT.

The chain recombines TRBV7-2 with TRBJ1-5, with 7 bases identical to TRBD1. Germline CDR1 reads SGHTA; CDR2 reads FQGNSA. The CDR3 is 13 residues long. Trimming took 7 bases from V and 4 from J; bases not matched to a gene: 4. This CDR3 is CASTMDRNQPQHF. CDR3 DNA: TGTGCCAGCACCATGGACAGGAATCAGCCCCAGCATTTT. Variable domain in full (rest from reference TRBV7-2 and TRBJ1-5): GAGVSQSPSNKVTEKGKDVELRCDPISGHTALYWYRQSLGQGLEFLIYFQGNSAPDKSGLPSDRFSAERTGGSVSTLTIQRTQQEDSAVYLCASTMDRNQPQHFGDGTRLSIL.

This clone was found a few times. V usage is TRBV27 and J usage is TRBJ1-2; 8 bases are a match to TRBD1. The CDR3 covers 14 residues. V lost 6 bases, J lost 2 bases, and 5 bases stayed unmatched. Looked up from germline, CDR1 is MNHEY and CDR2 is SMNVEV (reference sequence). CDR3: CASRPDRANYGYTF. The CDR3 DNA reads as TGTGCCAGCAGACCGGACAGGGCCAACTATGGCTACACCTTC.

This clone was observed a single time. This chain joins TRBV7-3 and TRBJ2-6, with a weak D call TRBD2 (6 bases). The CDR3 has 14 amino acids. Germline V gene data show CDR1 as SGHTA and CDR2 as FQGTGA. Trimming cost V 8 bases and J 3 bases, with 11 bases left between them. CDR3 DNA: TGTGCCAGCGAACCGGGGGTTGGGGCCAACGTCCTGACTTTC. Amino acids: CASEPGVGANVLTF.

The chain joins TRBV24-1 to TRBJ2-3; 7 nucleotides agree with TRBD1. V lost 2 bases, J lost 0 bases, and 4 bases stayed unmatched. Per germline, CDR1 KGHDR and CDR2 SFDVKD. The CDR3 extends over 16 amino acids. DNA for the CDR3: TGTGCCACCAGTGATTCCCGACAGGGAAGCACAGATACGCAGTATTTT. Amino acid sequence: CATSDSRQGSTDTQYF.

The chain employs TRBV7-2 and TRBJ1-2; TRBD1 might be the D (6 bases). The germline CDR1 and CDR2 sequences are SGHTA and FQGNSA. Trimming pared 4 bases from V and 3 bases from J, leaving 9 bases between. The CDR3 is made up of 13 amino acids. The CDR3 here is CASSSGGHYGYTF. The CDR3 coding sequence is TGTGCCAGCAGCTCGGGGGGCCACTATGGCTACACCTTC.

This chain uses TRBV19 with TRBJ1-1; TRBD1 agrees at 9 bases. The CDR3 is made up of 15 amino acids. Unmatched junction bases numbered 8, after V lost 5 bases and J lost 4 bases. Germline V gives CDR1 LNHDA, CDR2 SQIVND (reference sequence). The CDR3 here is CASSGDRAHFTEAFF. The DNA of the CDR3 is TGTGCCAGTAGTGGGGACAGGGCACATTTCACTGAAGCTTTCTTT.

The chain joins TRBV11-2 to TRBJ2-3; 9 positions match TRBD2. The CDR3 has 17 amino acids. From germline, CDR1 is SGHAT and CDR2 FQNNGV. With 4 bases clipped from V and 0 bases from J, the junction kept 8 bases outside the gene matches. This CDR3 is CASSSLRSGSSTDTQYF. The CDR3 DNA is TGTGCCAGCAGCTCACTCCGTAGCGGGAGTAGCACAGATACGCAGTATTTT.